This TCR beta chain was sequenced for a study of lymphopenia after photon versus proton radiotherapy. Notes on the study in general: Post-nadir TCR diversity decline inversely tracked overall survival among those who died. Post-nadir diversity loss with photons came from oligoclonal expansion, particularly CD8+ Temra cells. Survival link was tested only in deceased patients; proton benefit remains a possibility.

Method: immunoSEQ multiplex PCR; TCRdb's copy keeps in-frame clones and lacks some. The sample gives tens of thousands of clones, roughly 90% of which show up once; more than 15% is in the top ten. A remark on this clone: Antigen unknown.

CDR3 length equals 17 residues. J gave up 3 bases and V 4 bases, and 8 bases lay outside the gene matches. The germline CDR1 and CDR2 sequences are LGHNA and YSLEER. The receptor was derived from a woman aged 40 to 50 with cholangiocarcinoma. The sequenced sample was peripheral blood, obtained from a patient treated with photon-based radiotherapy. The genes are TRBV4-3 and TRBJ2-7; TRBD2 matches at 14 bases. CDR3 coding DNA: TGCGCCAGCAGCCCGGCCGGGACTAGCGGGAGAGTCTACGAGCAGTACTTC. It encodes CASSPAGTSGRVYEQYF.